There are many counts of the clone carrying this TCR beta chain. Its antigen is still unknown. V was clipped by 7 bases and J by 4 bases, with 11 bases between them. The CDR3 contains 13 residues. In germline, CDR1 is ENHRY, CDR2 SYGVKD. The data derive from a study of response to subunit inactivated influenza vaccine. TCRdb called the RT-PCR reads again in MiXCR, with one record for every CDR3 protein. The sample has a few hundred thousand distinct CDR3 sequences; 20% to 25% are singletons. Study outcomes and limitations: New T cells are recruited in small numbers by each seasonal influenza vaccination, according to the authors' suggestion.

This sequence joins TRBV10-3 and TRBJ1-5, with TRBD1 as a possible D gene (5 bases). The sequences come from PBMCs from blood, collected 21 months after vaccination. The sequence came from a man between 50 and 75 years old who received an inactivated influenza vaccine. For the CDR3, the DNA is TGTGCCATCAAATCAGGGCTAAATCAGCCCCAGCATTTT. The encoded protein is CAIKSGLNQPQHF.